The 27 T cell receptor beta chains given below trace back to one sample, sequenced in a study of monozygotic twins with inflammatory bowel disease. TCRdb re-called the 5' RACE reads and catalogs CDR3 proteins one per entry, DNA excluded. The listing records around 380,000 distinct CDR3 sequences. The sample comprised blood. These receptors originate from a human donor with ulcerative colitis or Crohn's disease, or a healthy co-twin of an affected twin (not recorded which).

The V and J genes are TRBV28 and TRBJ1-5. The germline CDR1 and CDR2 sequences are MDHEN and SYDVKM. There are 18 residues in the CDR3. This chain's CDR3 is CASKFMTFQPFLNQPQYF.

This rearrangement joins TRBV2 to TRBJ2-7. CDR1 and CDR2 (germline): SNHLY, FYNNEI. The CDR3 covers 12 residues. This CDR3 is CASSVSANEQYF.

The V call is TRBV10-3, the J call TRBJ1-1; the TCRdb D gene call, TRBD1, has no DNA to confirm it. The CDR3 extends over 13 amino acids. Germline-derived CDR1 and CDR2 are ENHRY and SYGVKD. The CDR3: CAITRAGDTEAFF.

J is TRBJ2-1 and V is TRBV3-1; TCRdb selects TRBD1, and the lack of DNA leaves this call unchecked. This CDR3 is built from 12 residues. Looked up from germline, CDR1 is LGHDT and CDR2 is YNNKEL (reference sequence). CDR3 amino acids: CASSPRLSEQFF.

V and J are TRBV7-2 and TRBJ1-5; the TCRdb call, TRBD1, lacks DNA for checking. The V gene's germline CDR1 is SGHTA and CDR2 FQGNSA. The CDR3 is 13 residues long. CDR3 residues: CASSFGQRQPQHF.

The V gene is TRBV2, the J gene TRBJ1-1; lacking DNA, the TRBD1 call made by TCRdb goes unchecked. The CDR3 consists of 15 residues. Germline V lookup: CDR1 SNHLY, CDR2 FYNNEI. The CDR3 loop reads CASNGARTLGTEAFF. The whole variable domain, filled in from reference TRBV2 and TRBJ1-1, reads EPEVTQTPSHQVTQMGQEVILRCVPISNHLYFYWYRQILGQKVEFLVSFYNNEISEKSEIFDDQFSVERPDGSNFTLKIRSTKLEDSAMYFCASNGARTLGTEAFFGQGTRLTVV.

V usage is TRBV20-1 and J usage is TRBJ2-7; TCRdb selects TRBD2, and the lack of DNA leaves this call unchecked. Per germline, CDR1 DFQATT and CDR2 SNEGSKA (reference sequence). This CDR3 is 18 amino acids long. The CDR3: CSVFSPPRGLAGAYEQYF.

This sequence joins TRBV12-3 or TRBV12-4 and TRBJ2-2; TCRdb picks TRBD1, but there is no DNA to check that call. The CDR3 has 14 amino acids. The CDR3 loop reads CASSFAGGDGELFF.

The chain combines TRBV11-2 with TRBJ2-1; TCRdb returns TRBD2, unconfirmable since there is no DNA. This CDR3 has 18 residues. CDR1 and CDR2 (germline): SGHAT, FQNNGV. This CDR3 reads CASSLVATTSGTYNEQFF.

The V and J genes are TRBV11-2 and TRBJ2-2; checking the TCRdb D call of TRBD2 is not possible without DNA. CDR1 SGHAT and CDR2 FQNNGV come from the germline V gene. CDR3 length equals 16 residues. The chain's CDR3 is CASSRTAVSGTGELFF.

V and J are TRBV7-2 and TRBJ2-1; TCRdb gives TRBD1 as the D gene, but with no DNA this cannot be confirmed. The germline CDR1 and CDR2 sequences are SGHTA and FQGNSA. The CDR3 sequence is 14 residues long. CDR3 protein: CASSSPGQYNEQFF.

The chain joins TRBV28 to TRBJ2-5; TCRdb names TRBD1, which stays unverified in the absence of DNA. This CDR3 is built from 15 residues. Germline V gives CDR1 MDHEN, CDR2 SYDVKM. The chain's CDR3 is CASCSGTGVQETQYF.

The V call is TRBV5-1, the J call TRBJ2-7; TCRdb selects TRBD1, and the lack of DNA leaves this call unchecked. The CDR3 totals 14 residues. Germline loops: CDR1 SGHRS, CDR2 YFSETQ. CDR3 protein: CASSRSSGTYEQYF.

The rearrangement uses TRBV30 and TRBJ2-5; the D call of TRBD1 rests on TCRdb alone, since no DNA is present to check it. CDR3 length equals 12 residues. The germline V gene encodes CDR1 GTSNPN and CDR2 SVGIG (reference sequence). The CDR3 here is CAWKPGQETQYF.

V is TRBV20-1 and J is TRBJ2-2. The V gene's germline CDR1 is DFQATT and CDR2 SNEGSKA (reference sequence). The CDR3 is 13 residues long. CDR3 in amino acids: CSASLTSGGELFF.

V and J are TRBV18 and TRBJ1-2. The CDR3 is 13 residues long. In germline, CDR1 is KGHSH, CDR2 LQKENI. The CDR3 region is CASSPLETYGYTF.

The CDR3 protein is CASSEMGRSEAFF. V usage is TRBV25-1 and J usage is TRBJ1-1; TCRdb's D call, TRBD1, is unchecked because there is no DNA. This CDR3 comprises 13 residues. Germline lookup yields CDR1 MGHDK and CDR2 SYGVNS.

The CDR3 reads CATSNDRGLWPQHF. The V and J genes are TRBV15 and TRBJ1-5; no DNA is available, so the TRBD1 call from TCRdb remains unchecked. The CDR3 sequence is 14 residues long. Germline-derived CDR1 and CDR2 are LNHNV and YYDKDF (reference sequence). Using reference TRBV15 and TRBJ1-5 for the parts outside the CDR3, the full variable domain is DAMVIQNPRYQVTQFGKPVTLSCSQTLNHNVMYWYQQKSSQAPKLLFHYYDKDFNNEADTPDNFQSRRPNTSFCFLDIRSPGLGDTAMYLCATSNDRGLWPQHFGDGTRLSIL.

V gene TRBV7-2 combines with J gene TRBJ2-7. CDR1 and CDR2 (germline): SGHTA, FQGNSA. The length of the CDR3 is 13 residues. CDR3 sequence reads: CASSLMGQYEQYF.

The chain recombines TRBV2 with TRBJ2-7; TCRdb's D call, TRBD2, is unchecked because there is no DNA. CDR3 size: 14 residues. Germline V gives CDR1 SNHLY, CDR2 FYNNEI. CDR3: CASRMGLAGDEQYF. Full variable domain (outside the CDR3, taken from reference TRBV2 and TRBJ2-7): EPEVTQTPSHQVTQMGQEVILRCVPISNHLYFYWYRQILGQKVEFLVSFYNNEISEKSEIFDDQFSVERPDGSNFTLKIRSTKLEDSAMYFCASRMGLAGDEQYFGPGTRLTVT.

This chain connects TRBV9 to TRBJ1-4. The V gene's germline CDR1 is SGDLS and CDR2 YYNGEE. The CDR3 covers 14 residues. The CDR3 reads CASSPGGTNEKLFF.

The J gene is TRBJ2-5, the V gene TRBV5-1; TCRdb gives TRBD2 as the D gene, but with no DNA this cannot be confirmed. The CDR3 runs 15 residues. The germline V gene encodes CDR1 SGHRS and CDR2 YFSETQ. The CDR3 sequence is CATRTSGPKQETQYF.

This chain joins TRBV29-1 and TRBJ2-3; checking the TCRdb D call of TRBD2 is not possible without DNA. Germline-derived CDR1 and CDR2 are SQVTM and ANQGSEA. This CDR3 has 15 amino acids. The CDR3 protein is CSVRGTSGSTDTQYF.

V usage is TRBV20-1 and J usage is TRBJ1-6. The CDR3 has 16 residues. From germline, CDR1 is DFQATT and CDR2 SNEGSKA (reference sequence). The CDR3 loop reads CSARGLRSSYNSPLHF.

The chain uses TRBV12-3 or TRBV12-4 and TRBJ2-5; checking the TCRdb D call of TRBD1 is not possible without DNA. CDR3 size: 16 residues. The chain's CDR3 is CASSPGLGGAQETQYF.

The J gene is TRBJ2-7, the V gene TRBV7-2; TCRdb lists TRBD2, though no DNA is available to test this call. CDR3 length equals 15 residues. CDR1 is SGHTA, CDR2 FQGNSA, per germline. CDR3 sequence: CASTGGGGIIYEQYF.

The CDR3 here is CASRHGAMKAGKLFF. The chain has TRBV3-1 and TRBJ1-4. Germline CDR1 reads LGHDT; CDR2 reads YNNKEL (reference sequence). This CDR3 comprises 15 residues. Full variable domain (remainder filled in from reference TRBV3-1 and TRBJ1-4): DTAVSQTPKYLVTQMGNDKSIKCEQNLGHDTMYWYKQDSKKFLKIMFSYNNKELIINETVPNRFSPKSPDKAHLNLHINSLELGDSAVYFCASRHGAMKAGKLFFGSGTQLSVL.